This TCR beta chain stems from a study of blood T cell repertoires in COVID-19. Study details: The samples span acute and convalescent COVID-19 from the United States, Italy and Spain. Sources were T cells, B-cell-depleted T cells, or PBMCs; the material itself was cDNA or gDNA.

Exposed volunteers were people who met a COVID-19 case within 2 weeks before study entry. Data came from immunoSEQ multiplex PCR; TCRdb stores just in-frame clones and leaves some out. Of 260,000 or so clones detected, about 80% appear once; the ten largest clones hold less than 4%. The CDR3 length is 16 residues. V was shortened by 3 bases and J by 9 bases, with 21 bases between the two germline ends. Germline loops: CDR1 SNHLY, CDR2 FYNNEI. The sequenced sample was PBMCs or T cells enriched from blood (not recorded which). The rearrangement uses TRBV2 and TRBJ1-5; D is perhaps TRBD1 (6 bases). This clonotype was sampled from a woman in her thirties or forties who had been exposed to COVID-19. CDR3 loop: CASSEGAPSISGPQHF. The CDR3 DNA sequence: TGTGCCAGCAGTGAGGGGGCCCCTTCAATAAGTGGGCCCCAGCATTTT.